These 8 T cell receptor beta chains were sequenced from one sample in a study of blood T cell repertoires in COVID-19. TCRdb's copy holds only in-frame clones and misses some; the assay was immunoSEQ multiplex PCR. The table records 100,000 or so clones, 75% to 95% of them present only once. The sample consisted of peripheral blood. The receptors stem from a man between 18 and 35 years old with acute or convalescent COVID-19.

V is TRBV2 and J is TRBJ2-2; 11 nucleotides agree with TRBD2. V lost 3 bases, J lost 5 bases, and 5 bases stayed unmatched. The CDR3 loop spans 16 amino acids. Per the germline V gene, CDR1 is SNHLY and CDR2 is FYNNEI. DNA of the CDR3: TGTGCCAGCAGTGACGCGCGACTAGCGGGAACCGGGGAGCTGTTTTTT. It is translated as CASSDARLAGTGELFF. Drawing the rest from reference TRBV2 and TRBJ2-2, the complete variable domain is EPEVTQTPSHQVTQMGQEVILRCVPISNHLYFYWYRQILGQKVEFLVSFYNNEISEKSEIFDDQFSVERPDGSNFTLKIRSTKLEDSAMYFCASSDARLAGTGELFFGEGSRLTVL.

The genes are TRBV10-3 and TRBJ1-1; D remains ambiguous. The V end lost 0 bases, the J end lost 9 bases, and 11 bases lay between the germline ends. The germline gives CDR1 ENHRY, CDR2 SYGVKD. The CDR3 has 13 amino acids. CDR3 bases: TGTGCCATCAGTGAGTCGCGGGGAGGGAAAGCTTTCTTT. This sequence encodes CAISESRGGKAFF.

The rearrangement joins TRBV30 to TRBJ2-2, with D tentatively TRBD1 (5 bases). V was clipped by 0 bases and J by 0 bases, with 11 bases between them. CDR1 is GTSNPN and CDR2 is SVGIG in the germline V gene (reference sequence). The CDR3 length is 16 residues. The CDR3 sequence: CAWSVGAAANTGELFF. CDR3 sequence (DNA): TGTGCCTGGAGTGTTGGGGCAGCCGCGAACACCGGGGAGCTGTTTTTT. The full variable domain, with the rest looked up from reference TRBV30 and TRBJ2-2, is SQTIHQWPATLVQPVGSPLSLECTVEGTSNPNLYWYRQAAGRGLQLLFYSVGIGQISSEVPQNLSASRPQDRQFILSSKKLLLSDSGFYLCAWSVGAAANTGELFFGEGSRLTVL.

The chain employs TRBV7-8 and TRBJ1-2; D uncertain. The germline V and J ends were trimmed by 1 base and 4 bases, with 19 bases remaining between them. Germline lookup yields CDR1 SGHVS and CDR2 FQNEAQ. The CDR3 has 17 residues. CDR3 nucleotides: TGTGCCAGCAGCTTAGTTCCTGGAGACCCTCTAATCTATGGCTACACCTTC. This codes for CASSLVPGDPLIYGYTF.

CDR3 sequence: CASSQFLTLPYEQYF. The CDR3 nucleotides read TGCGCCAGCAGCCAGTTTCTAACACTACCCTACGAGCAGTACTTC. The chain employs TRBV4-1 and TRBJ2-7; D is unclear. Trimming shortened V by 3 bases and J by 2 bases, and 14 bases separated the two germline ends. The CDR3 is 15 residues long. The V gene's germline CDR1 is MGHRA and CDR2 YSYEKL.

The V call is TRBV6-5, the J call TRBJ1-4; D gene unclear. CDR1 and CDR2 from the germline V gene are MNHEY and SVGAGI. Trimming cost V 2 bases and J 4 bases, with 8 bases left between them. The CDR3 is made up of 14 amino acids. As DNA, the CDR3 is TGTGCCAGCAGTTACGATCAGTATAATGAAAAACTGTTTTTT. Protein: CASSYDQYNEKLFF.

This clone showed up just a few times. The chain is built from TRBV15 and TRBJ1-2; D perhaps matches TRBD1 (6 bases). The CDR3 has 16 amino acids. CDR1 LNHNV and CDR2 YYDKDF come from the germline V gene (reference sequence). The germline V and J ends were trimmed by 0 bases and 6 bases, with 17 bases remaining between them. CDR3 in amino acids: CATSRDKRAAGDGYTF. The CDR3 nucleotides read TGTGCCACCAGCAGAGATAAGAGGGCGGCAGGGGATGGCTACACCTTC.

The chain has TRBV5-1 and TRBJ1-2, with D unresolved. With 2 bases removed from V and 4 bases from J, the gap between germline ends came to 12 bases. The germline CDR1 and CDR2 sequences are SGHRS and YFSETQ. CDR3 length: 14 residues. CDR3 in amino acids: CASSLGFLAYGYTF. DNA for the CDR3: TGCGCCAGCAGCTTAGGATTTTTAGCCTATGGCTACACCTTC.